Following are 8 T cell receptor beta chains from one sample sequenced in a study of CD8+ T cells in alopecia areata. Extracted RNA was reverse transcribed into cDNA, the sequencing template. Assay used: immunoSEQ multiplex PCR; TCRdb lists only in-frame clones, some missing. Here the sample spans approximately 210,000 clones, more than 60% being singletons. Treatment meaning: oral pan-JAK inhibitor, 5-10 mg twice daily. This specimen was CD4+ T cells sorted from blood, taken around week 42, from a patient treated with tofacitinib. Source of these receptors: a human donor with alopecia areata.

This sequence joins TRBV29-1 and TRBJ2-4, with D perhaps matching TRBD1 or TRBD2 (5 bases each). From germline, CDR1 is SQVTM and CDR2 ANQGSEA. Between the trimmed V and J ends, which lost 6 bases and 5 bases, there was a span of 14 bases. The CDR3 spans 13 residues. The CDR3 DNA follows: TGCAGCGTAACCACAGGAGGCGAAAACATTCAGTACTTC. Its protein is CSVTTGGENIQYF.

V gene TRBV4-1 combines with J gene TRBJ1-1; 8 bases match TRBD1. Germline trimming cut 1 base from V and 1 base from J; bases unmatched to any gene: 2. CDR1 and CDR2 from the germline V gene are MGHRA and YSYEKL. The CDR3 is made up of 15 amino acids. In nucleotides, the CDR3 is TGCGCCAGCAGCCAAGTCAGGGGGCAGAACACTGAAGCTTTCTTT. It specifies CASSQVRGQNTEAFF.

This clone was counted between two and nine times. The J gene is TRBJ2-3, the V gene TRBV4-3, with 12 bases lining up with TRBD2. This CDR3 has 16 amino acids. J was trimmed by 5 bases and V by 0 bases; bases with no gene match: 3. Germline V gene sequence: CDR1 LGHNA, CDR2 YSLEER. The chain's CDR3 is CASSQDLAGGVDTQYF. As DNA, the CDR3 is TGCGCCAGCAGCCAAGATCTAGCGGGGGGGGTAGATACGCAGTATTTT.

Note on this clone: The same CDR3 arises from other DNA sequences in this sample as well. The rearrangement links TRBV4-3 to TRBJ1-1; no clear D. Deletions cut 0 bases from V and 1 base from J, with 3 bases between. Germline CDR1 reads LGHNA; CDR2 reads YSLEER. The CDR3 length is 13 residues. In DNA, the CDR3 is TGCGCCAGCAGCCAAGATCGGAACACTGAAGCTTTCTTT. Its translation is CASSQDRNTEAFF.

This clone has just one count. V is TRBV19 and J is TRBJ2-7, with 8 nucleotides matching TRBD1. There are 14 residues in the CDR3. V shed 8 bases, J shed 5 bases, and the junction held 11 bases outside the gene matches. The germline V gene encodes CDR1 LNHDA and CDR2 SQIVND (reference sequence). In DNA form, the CDR3 reads TGTGCCAGTTCCAAGCAGGGGGCATCCGACGAGCAGTACTTC. As protein: CASSKQGASDEQYF.

This clone was seen more than once but under ten times. This chain joins TRBV15 and TRBJ1-2; D ambiguous. The CDR3 sequence is 14 residues long. Germline V gene sequence: CDR1 LNHNV, CDR2 YYDKDF (reference sequence). The V end lost 0 bases, the J end lost 7 bases, and 12 bases lay between the germline ends. The DNA for the CDR3 is TGTGCCACCAGCAGAGAGGTTGGTCTGCTTGGCTACACCTTC. This translates into CATSREVGLLGYTF.

The rearrangement links TRBV14 to TRBJ1-2; D may be TRBD1 (6 bases). Germline CDR1 is SGHDN and CDR2 is FVKESK. The V and J ends lost 1 base and 7 bases respectively, with 10 bases between them. The CDR3 loop spans 13 amino acids. The CDR3 sequence: CASSQAETGGYTF. CDR3 coding DNA: TGTGCCAGCAGCCAAGCAGAGACAGGTGGCTACACCTTC.

CDR3 sequence: CASSPGGGAVSEQFF. The CDR3, as DNA: TGTGCCAGCAGCCCGGGAGGGGGGGCCGTGAGTGAGCAGTTCTTC. The chain is built from TRBV7-2 and TRBJ2-1, with 8 bases fitting TRBD2. Trimming cost V 5 bases and J 9 bases; bases outside gene matches: 12. This CDR3 is 15 amino acids long. Per the germline V gene, CDR1 is SGHTA and CDR2 is FQGNSA. The full variable domain, with the rest looked up from reference TRBV7-2 and TRBJ2-1, is GAGVSQSPSNKVTEKGKDVELRCDPISGHTALYWYRQSLGQGLEFLIYFQGNSAPDKSGLPSDRFSAERTGGSVSTLTIQRTQQEDSAVYLCASSPGGGAVSEQFFGPGTRLTVL.